At least ten counts were recorded for the clone carrying this T cell receptor beta chain. Its antigen is not identified. The sample is drawn from a study of identical twins. This CDR3 is 19 amino acids long. V shed 0 bases and J shed 2 bases, with 24 bases lying between them. Germline CDR1 SGHRS, CDR2 YFSETQ. After template switching added a universal primer site, the resulting cDNA carried unique molecular identifiers. TCRdb analysed the 5' RACE reads with MiXCR anew, one entry per CDR3 protein. The sample contains under 350,000 distinct CDR3 sequences, less than 9.5% of which appear only once. Study-level points and caveats: Invariant populations such as MAIT and iNKT cells could partly muddle zero-insertion analyses.

This sample also appeared in a second study, on yellow fever vaccine responses in identical twins. As that study records: Vaccine T cell responses of twins reportedly seemed partly convergent and partly personalized.

What was sequenced was CD8+ T cells sorted from blood. The TCR originated in a woman between 18 and 30 years old in good health. The chain uses TRBV5-1 and TRBJ2-7; D remains ambiguous. The CDR3 spells CASSLDPRNTTHLTYEQYF. In DNA, the CDR3 is TGCGCCAGCAGCTTGGACCCCAGGAATACAACCCACTTAACCTACGAGCAGTACTTC.